The 31 T cell receptor beta chains presented below share a single source sample, sequenced in a study of blood T cell repertoires in COVID-19. Only in-frame clones appear in the TCRdb table, and some are missing; sequencing was by immunoSEQ multiplex PCR. The sample records roughly 150,000 clones, 84% being singletons. Sequencing was performed on PBMCs or T cells enriched from blood (not recorded which). The receptors originated from a man aged 45-65 years in a cohort exposed to, infected with or recovered from COVID-19 (not recorded which).

The chain recombines TRBV28 with TRBJ2-1; D uncertain. The CDR3 extends over 13 amino acids. The germline V gene has CDR1 MDHEN and CDR2 SYDVKM. Trimming left V 6 bases short and J 3 bases short, with 9 bases between. Written as DNA, the CDR3 is TGTGCCAGCAGCCCTCTAAACTACAATGAGCAGTTCTTC. Protein sequence: CASSPLNYNEQFF.

V is TRBV3-1 (or the pseudogene TRBV3-2) and J is TRBJ2-2; 9 positions match TRBD2. Germline trimming cut 3 bases from V and 0 bases from J; bases unmatched to any gene: 2. CDR1 and CDR2 (germline): LGHDT, YNNKEL (reference sequence). The CDR3 extends over 16 amino acids. CDR3 region: CASSHLAGANTGELFF. The CDR3 nucleotides read TGTGCCAGCAGCCATTTAGCGGGAGCGAACACCGGGGAGCTGTTTTTT.

The CDR3 is CASSPPGGTGNTIYF. The CDR3, as DNA: TGTGCCAGCTCACCACCAGGGGGCACTGGAAACACCATATATTTT. The J gene is TRBJ1-3, the V gene TRBV18; 7 bases match TRBD1. The CDR3 consists of 15 residues. The J segment lost 2 bases and the V segment lost 0 bases, leaving 1 base of the junction unmatched. Germline V gene data show CDR1 as KGHSH and CDR2 as LQKENI.

V and J are TRBV7-2 and TRBJ2-2; 7 positions match TRBD2. Germline CDR1 and CDR2: SGHTA and FQGNSA. This CDR3 is built from 15 residues. Trimming took 5 bases from V and 6 from J; bases not matched to a gene: 9. The CDR3 here is CASSPRQGGAGELFF. CDR3 DNA: TGTGCCAGCAGCCCGAGGCAGGGAGGGGCCGGGGAGCTGTTTTTT.

The V call is TRBV5-1, the J call TRBJ2-5; 7 nucleotides agree with TRBD1. Trimming cost V 1 base and J 4 bases; bases outside gene matches: 4. In germline, CDR1 is SGHRS, CDR2 YFSETQ. This CDR3 comprises 14 residues. CDR3 sequence reads: CASSLTGAGETQYF. For the CDR3, the DNA is TGCGCCAGCAGCTTGACAGGGGCGGGAGAGACCCAGTACTTC.

The V call is TRBV5-6, the J call TRBJ1-2; D perhaps matches TRBD1 (6 bases). The CDR3 has 15 residues. V lost 0 bases and J lost 8, with 17 bases in between. Per germline, CDR1 SGHDT and CDR2 YYEEEE. The CDR3 protein is CASSLVRGREEGYTF. In DNA, the CDR3 is TGTGCCAGCAGCTTGGTCAGGGGACGAGAGGAAGGCTACACCTTC.

The table lists this clone with a count of one. This rearrangement joins TRBV30 to TRBJ1-2; 9 nucleotides match TRBD1. The CDR3 sequence is 15 residues long. Germline V gene sequence: CDR1 GTSNPN, CDR2 SVGIG (reference sequence). V shed 5 bases, J shed 4 bases, and the junction held 11 bases outside the gene matches. CDR3 bases: TGTGCCTGGGACGCCCGGGACAGGGCCCTCTATGGCTACACCTTC. Translated, it gives CAWDARDRALYGYTF.

The chain links TRBV30 to TRBJ1-2; D gene ambiguous. The CDR3 length is 12 residues. Germline assignment: CDR1 GTSNPN and CDR2 SVGIG (reference sequence). V dropped 3 bases and J dropped 7 bases, with 12 bases sitting between them. The CDR3 DNA sequence: TGTGCCTGGAGCGAACTATCGAGTGGCTACACCTTC. Protein product: CAWSELSSGYTF.

The chain links TRBV7-2 to TRBJ2-1; TRBD1 agrees at 9 bases. The germline V gene encodes CDR1 SGHTA and CDR2 FQGNSA. The CDR3 has 16 amino acids. Trimming at V came to 2 bases and at J to 3 bases, leaving 5 bases not matched to a gene. The CDR3 DNA reads as TGTGCCAGCAGCTTAAGGAGGACAGGGGTCTACAATGAGCAGTTCTTC. Translation gives CASSLRRTGVYNEQFF.

The chain recombines TRBV21-1 with TRBJ2-1; TRBD1 is taken as the D call from the table, unchecked against the DNA. TRBV21-1 is deemed a pseudogene. This CDR3 region has 16 residues. The CDR3 spells CASSPDGQTHYNEQFF. CDR3 coding DNA: TGTGCCAGCAGTCCCGATGGGCAGACCCACTACAATGAGCAGTTCTTC.

The chain couples TRBV5-1 to TRBJ2-3; 8 bases are shared with TRBD2. Trimming removed 1 base from V and 2 bases from J; junction bases left unmatched: 6. The germline gives CDR1 SGHRS, CDR2 YFSETQ. This CDR3 spans 16 amino acids. CDR3 DNA sequence: TGCGCCAGCAGCTTGAGTCCCGGGGGGGACACAGATACGCAGTATTTT. Translated, it gives CASSLSPGGDTDTQYF.

J is TRBJ2-2 and V is TRBV7-3, with 15 bases identical to TRBD2. CDR1 is SGHTA, CDR2 FQGTGA, per germline. This CDR3 comprises 19 residues. Trimming took 2 bases from V and 1 from J; bases not matched to a gene: 5. The CDR3 bases are TGTGCCAGCAGCTTACCACCGGGACTAGCGGGAGGGAACACCGGGGAGCTGTTTTTT. Amino acids: CASSLPPGLAGGNTGELFF.

J is TRBJ1-1 and V is TRBV7-6; D possibly corresponds to TRBD1 (6 bases). Germline values: CDR1 SGHVS, CDR2 FNYEAQ. This CDR3 is 14 amino acids long. The V end was cut by 4 bases, the J end by 4 bases, with 13 bases between. The CDR3 DNA reads TGTGCCAGCAGCTCACAGGGAGGGAGCACTGAAGCTTTCTTT. Protein product: CASSSQGGSTEAFF.

The chain couples TRBV24-1 to TRBJ2-3; D is undetermined. CDR3 length: 14 residues. V lost 10 bases to trimming and J lost 1 base, with 14 bases between them. The V gene's germline CDR1 is KGHDR and CDR2 SFDVKD. The CDR3 sequence: CATRSPVGTDTQYF. As DNA, the CDR3 is TGTGCCACGAGGAGCCCCGTAGGCACAGATACGCAGTATTTT.

V is TRBV7-9 and J is TRBJ2-1, with D perhaps TRBD2 (6 bases). V gave up 6 bases and J gave up 10 bases, with 25 bases separating them. In germline, CDR1 is SEHNR, CDR2 FQNEAQ (reference sequence). The CDR3 runs to 16 residues. The CDR3 is CASSRTGTSAAGEQFF. The DNA of the CDR3 is TGTGCCAGCAGTCGAACCGGGACTTCCGCAGCCGGCGAGCAGTTCTTC.

V and J are TRBV25-1 and TRBJ1-1; the D gene is possibly TRBD1 (5 bases). With 5 bases removed from V and 5 bases from J, the gap between germline ends came to 12 bases. CDR1 is MGHDK and CDR2 is SYGVNS in the germline V gene. CDR3 length: 13 residues. DNA of the CDR3: TGTGCCAGCAGTCACCAGGGTAGGACTGAAGCTTTCTTT. Its protein is CASSHQGRTEAFF.

This chain uses TRBV7-5 with TRBJ2-3; the table's D gene call, TRBD1, was not cross checked with the DNA. TRBV7-5 is assigned pseudogene status. This CDR3 is 16 amino acids long. The CDR3 reads CARSVIKGSCTDTQYF. CDR3 DNA: TGTGCCAGAAGCGTGATCAAGGGGTCCTGCACAGATACGCAGTATTTT.

This clone was counted only a few times. This chain connects TRBV27 to TRBJ2-1; TRBD2 matches 11 bases. V trimming: 2 bases; J trimming: 6 bases; junction bases outside the gene matches: 3. The CDR3 consists of 15 residues. CDR1 and CDR2 from the germline V gene are MNHEY and SMNVEV (reference sequence). CDR3 loop: CASSLGTSGANEQFF. The CDR3 nucleotides are TGTGCCAGCAGTTTAGGGACTAGCGGAGCCAATGAGCAGTTCTTC.

This chain links TRBV6-2 or TRBV6-3 with TRBJ2-7, with 11 nucleotides matching TRBD2. With 6 bases clipped from V and 9 bases from J, the junction kept 19 bases outside the gene matches. The CDR3 loop spans 17 amino acids. Germline V gene sequence: CDR1 MNHEY, CDR2 SVGEGT. The CDR3 DNA follows: TGTGCCAGCAGCTCCGGGACTAGCGGATTAATGTTACGAGGGCAGTACTTC. This gives the protein CASSSGTSGLMLRGQYF.

The chain is built from TRBV6-1 and TRBJ2-5; D might be TRBD2 (6 bases). CDR3 length: 17 residues. Germline values: CDR1 MNHNS, CDR2 SASEGT. The V gene lost 4 bases and the J gene lost 4 bases, with 22 bases spanning the gap. Here the CDR3 DNA reads TGTGCCAGCAGTGGGAGGGACTTCGTAGGACAAAGAGAGACCCAGTACTTC. This sequence encodes CASSGRDFVGQRETQYF.

J is TRBJ1-1 and V is TRBV18; D is ambiguous. This CDR3 spans 11 amino acids. Trimming took 2 bases from V and 7 from J, leaving 5 bases between them. The germline gives CDR1 KGHSH, CDR2 LQKENI. CDR3 protein: CASSPEFEAFF. The CDR3 DNA is TGTGCCAGCTCACCAGAGTTTGAAGCTTTCTTT.

The gene calls are TRBV28 and TRBJ1-5; D uncertain. The CDR3 loop spans 13 amino acids. V lost 4 bases, J lost 10 bases, and 14 bases lay in between. Germline values: CDR1 MDHEN, CDR2 SYDVKM. CDR3 DNA: TGTGCCAGCAGTTCGGGCCGGAGGGTTCCCCAGCATTTT. This sequence encodes CASSSGRRVPQHF.

The chain couples TRBV4-1 to TRBJ1-2; D might be TRBD1 (5 bases). The germline CDR1 and CDR2 sequences are MGHRA and YSYEKL. The V gene lost 0 bases and the J gene lost 4 bases, with 9 bases spanning the gap. This CDR3 contains 14 residues. The CDR3 sequence: CASSQDRGTYGYTF. CDR3 DNA: TGCGCCAGCAGCCAAGATAGGGGCACCTATGGCTACACCTTC.

This chain links TRBV18 with TRBJ1-2; D is perhaps TRBD1 (5 bases). The CDR3 is 14 residues long. V was clipped by 3 bases and J by 4 bases, with 12 bases between them. Germline CDR1 is KGHSH and CDR2 is LQKENI. The CDR3 loop reads CASSPGGDPYGYTF. The CDR3 nucleotides read TGTGCCAGCTCACCCGGCGGGGACCCCTATGGCTACACCTTC.

V gene TRBV5-1 combines with J gene TRBJ2-3; the match to TRBD2 covers 9 bases. Trimming took 7 bases from V and 3 from J; bases not matched to a gene: 6. The CDR3 has 14 residues. CDR1 is SGHRS, CDR2 YFSETQ, per germline. DNA for the CDR3: TGCGCCAGCTTCTTTAGCGGGAGTACAGATACGCAGTATTTT. Protein: CASFFSGSTDTQYF.

The chain is built from TRBV5-4 and TRBJ2-7, with 11 bases fitting TRBD2. Germline CDR1 SGHNT, CDR2 YYREEE (reference sequence). The ends lost 0 bases at V and 2 bases at J; junction bases unmatched: 4. There are 16 residues in the CDR3. CDR3 protein: CASSLEKTSGTYEQYF. For the CDR3, the DNA is TGTGCCAGCAGCTTGGAAAAGACTAGCGGGACCTACGAGCAGTACTTC.

This clone was observed a single time. The gene calls are TRBV9 and TRBJ2-2; 12 bases agree with TRBD2. V trimming: 0 bases; J trimming: 3 bases; junction bases outside the gene matches: 9. The CDR3 runs 19 residues. Germline values: CDR1 SGDLS, CDR2 YYNGEE. The CDR3 sequence is CASSVVRTSGTGDTGELFF. Written as DNA, the CDR3 is TGTGCCAGCAGCGTAGTGAGGACTAGCGGGACGGGGGACACCGGGGAGCTGTTTTTT. Full variable domain (outside the CDR3, taken from reference TRBV9 and TRBJ2-2): DSGVTQTPKHLITATGQRVTLRCSPRSGDLSVYWYQQSLDQGLQFLIQYYNGEERAKGNILERFSAQQFPDLHSELNLSSLELGDSALYFCASSVVRTSGTGDTGELFFGEGSRLTVL.

The chain links TRBV6-2 or TRBV6-3 to TRBJ2-3; possible D gene TRBD2, 5 bases. The CDR3 is 17 amino acids. Germline assignment: CDR1 MNHEY and CDR2 SVGEGT. Trimming removed 0 bases from V and 5 bases from J, with 18 bases in between. CDR3 region: CASSYSRRYGKKDTQYF. CDR3 nucleotides: TGTGCCAGCAGTTACTCCAGACGCTACGGGAAGAAAGATACGCAGTATTTT.

The table lists this clone with a few counts. J is TRBJ2-4 and V is TRBV20-1; D ambiguous. V was cut by 3 bases and J by 6 bases, with 9 bases left in between. This CDR3 has 12 residues. Germline V gene data show CDR1 as DFQATT and CDR2 as SNEGSKA (reference sequence). The CDR3 nucleotides read TGCAGTGCTAGTCACAATCTAAACATTCAGTACTTC. Protein product: CSASHNLNIQYF.

V usage is TRBV3-1 (or the pseudogene TRBV3-2) and J usage is TRBJ1-5; D is ambiguous. V lost 1 base, J lost 0 bases, and 4 bases lay in between. Germline assignment: CDR1 LGHDT and CDR2 YNNKEL (reference sequence). The CDR3 has 14 amino acids. The CDR3 sequence is CASSQGHSNQPQHF. The CDR3 DNA reads as TGTGCCAGCAGCCAAGGGCATAGCAATCAGCCCCAGCATTTT.

The chain is built from TRBV30 and TRBJ1-2; 10 nucleotides match TRBD1. This CDR3 contains 15 residues. From germline, CDR1 is GTSNPN and CDR2 SVGIG (reference sequence). V dropped 2 bases and J dropped 8; count of bases not matched to a gene: 11. DNA for the CDR3: TGTGCCTGGAGTACGACAGGGGGCGCGGCAGGGGGCTACACCTTC. It is translated as CAWSTTGGAAGGYTF.